These 10 T cell receptor beta chains share one sample of origin, sequenced in a study of cytomegalovirus exposure and HLA in healthy donors. The PCR contained 60 Vbeta and 13 Jbeta primers. Sequencing was performed with immunoSEQ multiplex PCR; in TCRdb, only in-frame clones are kept and a portion is missing. The sample carries more than 90,000 clones, roughly four fifths recorded once. Sequenced input: PBMCs. The receptor set was obtained from a man aged 45-60 years in good health and CMV-seronegative.

The table lists this clone with a few counts. The chain combines TRBV18 with TRBJ2-6; weak D call: TRBD2 (5 bases). CDR1 and CDR2 from the germline V gene are KGHSH and LQKENI. The CDR3 runs 17 residues. V shed 1 base and J shed 2 bases, with 12 bases lying between them. The CDR3 is CASSPLSRGAGANVLTF. The CDR3 DNA sequence: TGTGCCAGCTCACCACTGTCCCGGGGTGCTGGGGCCAACGTCCTGACTTTC.

This chain connects TRBV6-1 to TRBJ1-1, with D possibly being TRBD1 (6 bases). The CDR3 contains 14 residues. Germline V gene lookup returns CDR1 MNHNS and CDR2 SASEGT. V was trimmed by 7 bases and J by 6 bases, leaving 18 bases between them. CDR3 bases: TGTGCCAGCAATTTAGGACAGTATAACTCTGAAGCTTTCTTT. Its translation is CASNLGQYNSEAFF.

This clone has only one observation. The J gene is TRBJ2-5, the V gene TRBV7-2, with D unclear. The CDR3 sequence is 12 residues long. Trimming cost V 7 bases and J 5 bases, with 11 bases left between them. The V gene's germline CDR1 is SGHTA and CDR2 FQGNSA. The DNA for the CDR3 is TGTGCCAGCACCTCCTCCGGGGAGACCCAGTACTTC. It translates to CASTSSGETQYF.

This clone is deemed medium-sized (0.01 to 0.1%). V gene TRBV28 combines with J gene TRBJ2-1; 10 bases fit TRBD1. The CDR3 spans 14 residues. V dropped 7 bases and J dropped 4; count of bases not matched to a gene: 4. Germline V gene lookup returns CDR1 MDHEN and CDR2 SYDVKM. The chain's CDR3 is CASIPGQGYNEQFF. The CDR3 DNA reads as TGTGCCAGCATCCCGGGACAGGGGTACAATGAGCAGTTCTTC.

This chain's CDR3 is CASSSRTSTNTGELFF. In nucleotides, the CDR3 is TGTGCCAGCAGCTCAAGGACAAGTACGAACACCGGGGAGCTGTTTTTT. The chain joins TRBV7-3 to TRBJ2-2, with a possible D match to TRBD1 (5 bases). Germline V gene lookup returns CDR1 SGHTA and CDR2 FQGTGA. Trimming removed 4 bases at V and 0 bases at J, with 12 bases between. This CDR3 contains 16 residues.

The chain employs TRBV21-1 and TRBJ2-7; the table's D call TRBD2 went unverified against the DNA. TRBV21-1 is shown as a pseudogene. The CDR3 is made up of 15 amino acids. Here the CDR3 reads CASRGLAGGSYEQYF. Here the CDR3 DNA reads TGTGCCAGCAGGGGACTAGCGGGGGGTTCCTACGAGCAGTACTTC.

The CDR3, as DNA: TGTGCCGGCCAGCGGACTAGACAAGAGACCCAGTACTTC. This codes for CAGQRTRQETQYF. The chain uses TRBV6-1 and TRBJ2-5; 7 bases fit TRBD2. V gave up 11 bases and J gave up 2 bases; unmatched junction bases: 8. CDR1 is MNHNS and CDR2 is SASEGT in the germline V gene. The CDR3 covers 13 residues.

The chain couples TRBV4-1 to TRBJ1-4; tentative D call: TRBD1 (6 bases). CDR1 and CDR2 from the germline V gene are MGHRA and YSYEKL. The CDR3 loop spans 16 amino acids. V was pared by 6 bases and J by 0 bases, with 14 bases between. DNA for the CDR3: TGCGCCAGCAGATGGAAGGACAGCCCAACTAATGAAAAACTGTTTTTT. It specifies CASRWKDSPTNEKLFF.

The chain recombines TRBV18 with TRBJ2-5, with 10 nucleotides matching TRBD2. With 3 bases clipped from V and 7 bases from J, the junction kept 5 bases outside the gene matches. Germline CDR1 reads KGHSH; CDR2 reads LQKENI. The CDR3 covers 14 residues. DNA for the CDR3: TGTGCCAGCTCACCGGCTAGCGGGAGCGGGACCCAGTACTTC. It yields the protein CASSPASGSGTQYF.

The chain has TRBV11-2 and TRBJ2-5, with 9 bases fitting TRBD2. This CDR3 is built from 18 residues. Germline V gene lookup returns CDR1 SGHAT and CDR2 FQNNGV. V trimming: 4 bases; J trimming: 0 bases; junction bases outside the gene matches: 12. The CDR3 DNA sequence: TGTGCCAGCAGCTCAAGGGGGCTAGCGGGAACGTACCAAGAGACCCAGTACTTC. It specifies CASSSRGLAGTYQETQYF.